The clone carrying this T cell receptor beta chain appeared many times. Antigen: not known. The data were obtained in a study of glioma-infiltrating T cells. This CDR3 is 12 amino acids long. Germline-derived CDR1 and CDR2 are MNHEY and SMNVEV (reference sequence). The V and J ends lost 2 bases and 10 bases respectively, with 9 bases between them. Amplification of TCR alpha and beta CDR3 regions from RNA used iRepertoire nested multiplex PCR. One-step reverse transcription and amplification started from roughly 100-400 ng of tissue mRNA or PBMC total RNA. TCRdb redid the calling of the multiplex PCR reads with MiXCR, one entry per CDR3 protein. The data contain 95,000 to 110,000 distinct CDR3 sequences, approximately 28% of them seen just once; the ten biggest clones take up approximately 43%. Study-wide results and caveats: Above-expected tissue-blood divergence occurred in all gliomas, most in low-grade ones.

The chain couples TRBV27 to TRBJ2-1, with D perhaps assigned TRBD1 or TRBD2 (5 bases each). Sequences were obtained from glioma tissue, nonneoplastic brain tissue, or PBMCs (not recorded which). The receptor was derived from a human donor with low-grade glioma or glioblastoma, undergoing nonglioma brain surgery, or in good health (not recorded which). As DNA, the CDR3 is TGTGCCAGCAGTTTAATAGGGGACGAGCAGTTCTTC. Protein sequence: CASSLIGDEQFF.